This TCR beta chain is from a study of blood T cell repertoires in COVID-19. On the study more broadly: From the United States, Italy and Spain came samples of acute and convalescent COVID-19.

The protocol was immunoSEQ multiplex PCR, while the TCRdb copy is restricted to in-frame clones and leaves out a portion. Among under 250,000 clones listed, roughly four fifths were seen once. Which cohort a participant joined came from the clinical history participants gave. CDR3 length equals 13 residues. The V end was cut by 4 bases, the J end by 8 bases, with 14 bases between. The source material was PBMCs or T cells enriched from blood (not recorded which). This chain links TRBV12-3 or TRBV12-4 with TRBJ1-1; weak D call: TRBD1 (6 bases). This TCR was recovered from a woman aged 60-70 years who had recovered from COVID-19. CDR3 residues: CASSSTRGQEAFF. CDR3 sequence (DNA): TGTGCCAGCAGTTCAACTCGAGGACAGGAAGCTTTCTTT.